A single sample gave rise to the 19 T cell receptor beta chains below, sequenced in a study of cytomegalovirus exposure and HLA in healthy donors. The repertoire was sequenced with immunoSEQ multiplex PCR; TCRdb's copy has only in-frame clones and lacks some. The sample has 130,000 or so clones; just under 90% are singletons. The sample comprised PBMCs. The receptor source for this set is a man younger than 40 in good health and CMV-seronegative.

A few counts support this clone. The chain recombines TRBV7-9 with TRBJ1-4; D perhaps matches TRBD1 (6 bases). The V end was cut by 2 bases, the J end by 5 bases, with 12 bases between. The CDR3 is made up of 15 amino acids. CDR1 and CDR2 from the germline V gene are SEHNR and FQNEAQ (reference sequence). Here the CDR3 DNA reads TGTGCCAGCAGCTTAACCAGGGGAAAGAATGAAAAACTGTTTTTT. Amino acid sequence: CASSLTRGKNEKLFF.

This chain connects TRBV6-1 to TRBJ1-1; D is perhaps TRBD1 (6 bases). Germline CDR1 is MNHNS and CDR2 is SASEGT. Trimming removed 4 bases from V and 0 bases from J, with 12 bases in between. The CDR3 has 15 residues. The CDR3 spells CASSAYRAMNTEAFF. As DNA, the CDR3 is TGTGCCAGCAGTGCGTACAGGGCGATGAACACTGAAGCTTTCTTT.

The chain combines TRBV7-3 with TRBJ1-6, with no clear D. CDR1 is SGHTA and CDR2 is FQGTGA in the germline V gene. Trimming left V 3 bases short and J 6 bases short, with 12 bases between. The CDR3 runs to 15 residues. CDR3 bases: TGTGCCAGCAGCTTGTGGGGAGTGGGTAATTCACCCCTCCACTTT. This gives the protein CASSLWGVGNSPLHF.

The V gene is TRBV11-1, the J gene TRBJ2-5; TRBD2 matches at 10 bases. V shed 6 bases and J 2 bases; nucleotides not matched to a gene: 12. The germline CDR1 and CDR2 sequences are SGHAT and FQDESV (reference sequence). CDR3 length equals 17 residues. The CDR3 DNA reads as TGTGCCAGCAGTGAAATCCGGACTAGCGGAGTTCAAGAGACCCAGTACTTC. As protein: CASSEIRTSGVQETQYF.

The rearrangement joins TRBV25-1 to TRBJ2-7, with 7 bases matching TRBD1. CDR1 is MGHDK and CDR2 is SYGVNS in the germline V gene. V was pared by 6 bases and J by 3 bases, with 17 bases of the junction left unmatched. This CDR3 comprises 17 residues. The CDR3 nucleotides read TGTGCCAGCAGCCCGGCCGGGGCAGGGGGACCTCTCTACGAGCAGTACTTC. Translating it yields CASSPAGAGGPLYEQYF.

This clone was counted a single time. The gene calls are TRBV21-1 and TRBJ2-5; TRBD1, the table's D call, lacks a check against the DNA. TRBV21-1 is a documented pseudogene. The CDR3 has 15 amino acids. The CDR3 loop reads CASSKVTGYTETQYF. CDR3 coding DNA: TGTGCCAGCAGCAAAGTGACAGGGTATACGGAGACCCAGTACTTC.

The gene calls are TRBV27 and TRBJ2-3; 12 bases agree with TRBD2. The V and J ends lost 5 bases and 2 bases, in that order; junction bases with no gene match: 5. Germline CDR1 and CDR2: MNHEY and SMNVEV (reference sequence). There are 16 residues in the CDR3. CDR3 loop: CASSQRLAGATDTQYF. CDR3 sequence (DNA): TGTGCCAGCAGTCAGAGACTAGCGGGGGCCACAGATACGCAGTATTTT.

The V call is TRBV11-2, the J call TRBJ2-2, with a weak D call TRBD1 (6 bases). V lost 1 base and J lost 1, with 13 bases in between. This CDR3 is built from 17 residues. Per the germline V gene, CDR1 is SGHAT and CDR2 is FQNNGV. This CDR3 is CASSLGAGTLNTGELFF. The DNA of the CDR3 is TGTGCCAGCAGCTTAGGTGCCGGGACATTGAACACCGGGGAGCTGTTTTTT.

The chain has TRBV11-3 and TRBJ1-1, with TRBD1 matching over 9 bases. Germline loops: CDR1 SGHNT, CDR2 YENEEA. Trimming removed 3 bases from V and 0 bases from J; junction bases left unmatched: 2. The CDR3 is 15 amino acids. The CDR3 coding sequence is TGTGCCAGCAGCTTGGGGGACAGGGTGAACACTGAAGCTTTCTTT. Its translation: CASSLGDRVNTEAFF.

The chain is built from TRBV6-5 and TRBJ2-7; D possibly corresponds to TRBD1 (6 bases). Looked up from germline, CDR1 is MNHEY and CDR2 is SVGAGI. CDR3 length: 15 amino acids. V was shortened by 0 bases and J by 3 bases, with 12 bases between the two germline ends. In DNA, the CDR3 is TGTGCCAGCAGTTACTCGGGGGCGAGCGGCTACGAGCAGTACTTC. Encoded protein: CASSYSGASGYEQYF.

The chain couples TRBV11-2 to TRBJ1-1, with 10 nucleotides matching TRBD1. Trimming at V came to 4 bases and at J to 1 base, leaving 3 bases not matched to a gene. Germline lookup yields CDR1 SGHAT and CDR2 FQNNGV. The CDR3 extends over 15 amino acids. The DNA of the CDR3 is TGTGCCAGCAGCTCCCGGACAGGGGGGAACACTGAAGCTTTCTTT. This codes for CASSSRTGGNTEAFF.

This chain uses TRBV19 with TRBJ2-7; 8 bases align to TRBD1. The V gene end was trimmed by 5 bases and the J gene end by 2 bases; junction bases not matched to a gene: 8. CDR1 is LNHDA and CDR2 is SQIVND in the germline V gene (reference sequence). This CDR3 is 15 amino acids long. The CDR3 region has the DNA TGTGCCAGTAGTGGCCCCGGGACAGGTACCTACGAGCAGTACTTC. It is translated as CASSGPGTGTYEQYF.

By its share, this clone is medium-sized. The chain couples TRBV4-2 to TRBJ2-7; 14 bases map to TRBD2. Trimming removed 0 bases from V and 3 bases from J; junction bases left unmatched: 1. The CDR3 sequence is 16 residues long. Germline V gene sequence: CDR1 LGHNA, CDR2 YNFKEQ. The DNA of the CDR3 is TGTGCCAGCAGCCAAGATGGGACTAGCGGGGGCTACGAGCAGTACTTC. It codes for CASSQDGTSGGYEQYF.

The chain employs TRBV5-1 and TRBJ1-1; TRBD1 might be the D (5 bases). The CDR3 has 13 amino acids. Trimming stripped 5 bases from V and 3 bases from J, with 11 bases between. CDR1 is SGHRS, CDR2 YFSETQ, per germline. CDR3 sequence (DNA): TGCGCCAGCAGGCGGGGGTGGGACACTGAAGCTTTCTTT. It codes for CASRRGWDTEAFF.

The J gene is TRBJ2-3, the V gene TRBV5-4, with TRBD2 matching 10 bases. The CDR3 totals 16 residues. V dropped 1 base and J dropped 1; count of bases not matched to a gene: 3. The germline CDR1 and CDR2 sequences are SGHNT and YYREEE (reference sequence). This chain's CDR3 is CASSLRLAGGTDTQYF. Here the CDR3 DNA reads TGTGCCAGCAGCTTGAGGCTAGCGGGGGGCACAGATACGCAGTATTTT.

The chain recombines TRBV6-5 with TRBJ2-5, with 10 bases identical to TRBD2. This CDR3 has 15 amino acids. J gave up 3 bases and V 5 bases, and 6 bases lay outside the gene matches. CDR1 is MNHEY and CDR2 is SVGAGI in the germline V gene. The CDR3 bases are TGTGCCAGCAGTAACCCAGCGGGGGGGGAAGAGACCCAGTACTTC. It encodes CASSNPAGGEETQYF.

The chain is built from TRBV11-1 and TRBJ2-7; TRBD1 agrees at 9 bases. Germline CDR1 SGHAT, CDR2 FQDESV (reference sequence). CDR3 length: 14 amino acids. V trimming: 3 bases; J trimming: 7 bases; junction bases outside the gene matches: 7. The DNA of the CDR3 is TGTGCCAGCAGCTTCAACAGGGGGCGTGGAGAGCAGTACTTC. This codes for CASSFNRGRGEQYF.

The rearrangement joins TRBV10-3 to TRBJ1-2, with a weak D call TRBD1 (6 bases). Per the germline V gene, CDR1 is ENHRY and CDR2 is SYGVKD. Between the trimmed V and J ends, which lost 6 bases and 0 bases, there was a span of 20 bases. This CDR3 has 17 residues. CDR3 region: CAIRPRQAQLTNYGYTF. CDR3 DNA: TGTGCCATCAGACCCCGACAGGCCCAATTGACTAACTATGGCTACACCTTC.

This chain links TRBV15 with TRBJ2-1; unclear D gene. V was clipped by 5 bases and J by 7 bases, with 6 bases between them. The germline V gene encodes CDR1 LNHNV and CDR2 YYDKDF (reference sequence). This CDR3 is built from 11 residues. The CDR3: CATSEVNEQFF. The CDR3 region has the DNA TGTGCCACCAGCGAGGTAAATGAGCAGTTCTTC. Full variable domain (remainder filled in from reference TRBV15 and TRBJ2-1): DAMVIQNPRYQVTQFGKPVTLSCSQTLNHNVMYWYQQKSSQAPKLLFHYYDKDFNNEADTPDNFQSRRPNTSFCFLDIRSPGLGDTAMYLCATSEVNEQFFGPGTRLTVL.